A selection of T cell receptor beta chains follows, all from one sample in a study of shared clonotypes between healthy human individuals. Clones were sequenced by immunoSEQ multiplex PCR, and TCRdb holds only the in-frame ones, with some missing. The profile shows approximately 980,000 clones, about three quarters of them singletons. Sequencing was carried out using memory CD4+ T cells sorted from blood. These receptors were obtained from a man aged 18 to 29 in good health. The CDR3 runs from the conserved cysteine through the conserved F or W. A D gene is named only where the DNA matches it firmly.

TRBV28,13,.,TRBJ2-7,CASSLRGKGEQYF
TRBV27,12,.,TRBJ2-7,CASSAQGNEQYF
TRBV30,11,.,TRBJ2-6,CAWSKPGVLTF
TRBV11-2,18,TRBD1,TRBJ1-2,CASSLDRRGRIWSYGYTF
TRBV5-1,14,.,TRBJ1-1,CASSLTGSNTEAFF
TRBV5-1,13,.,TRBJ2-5,CASAQIPGETQYF
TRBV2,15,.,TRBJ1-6,CASSEVPQTPSPLHF
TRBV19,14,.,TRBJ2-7,CASSLQDRSYEQYF
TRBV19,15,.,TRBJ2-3,CASSIETSGTDTQYF
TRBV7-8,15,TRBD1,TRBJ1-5,CASSLAQGGRQPQHF
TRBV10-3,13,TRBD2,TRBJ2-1,CAINGLAGGEQFF
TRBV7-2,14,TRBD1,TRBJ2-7,CASSTGQGDYEQYF
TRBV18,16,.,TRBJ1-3,CASSFGLSRSGNTIYF
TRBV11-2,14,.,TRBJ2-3,CASSSVVLTDTQYF
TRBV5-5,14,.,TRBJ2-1,CASIKQGSYNEQFF
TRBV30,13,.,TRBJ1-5,CAWRGGVNQPQHF
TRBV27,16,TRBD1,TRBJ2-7,CASSSGQGGSYYEQYF